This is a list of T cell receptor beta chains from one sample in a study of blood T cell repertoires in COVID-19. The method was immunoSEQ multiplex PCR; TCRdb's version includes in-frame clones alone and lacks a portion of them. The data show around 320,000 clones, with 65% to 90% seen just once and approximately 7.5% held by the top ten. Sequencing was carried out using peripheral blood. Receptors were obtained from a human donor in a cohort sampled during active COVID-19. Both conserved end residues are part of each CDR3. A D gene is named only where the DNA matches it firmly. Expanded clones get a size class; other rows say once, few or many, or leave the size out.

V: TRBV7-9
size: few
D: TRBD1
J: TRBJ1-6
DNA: TGTGCCAGCAGCCCAGTTCAGGGGGGAAATTCACCCCTCCACTTT
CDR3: CASSPVQGGNSPLHF

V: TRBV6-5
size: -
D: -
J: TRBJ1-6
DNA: TGTGCCAGCAGTTTAAAGCGGAGCTCCTATAATTCACCCCTCCACTTT
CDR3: CASSLKRSSYNSPLHF

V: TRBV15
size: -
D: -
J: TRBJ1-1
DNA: TGTGCCACCAGCAGTCCCGCTATGAACACTGAAGCTTTCTTT
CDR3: CATSSPAMNTEAFF

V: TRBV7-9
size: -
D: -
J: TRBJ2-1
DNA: TGTGCCAGCAGCTTAGGCATGGGGAGCTCCTACAATGAGCAGTTCTTC
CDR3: CASSLGMGSSYNEQFF

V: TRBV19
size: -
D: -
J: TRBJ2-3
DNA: TGTGCCAGTACCTCACAGGGTAGTCCCGCAGATACGCAGTATTTT
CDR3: CASTSQGSPADTQYF

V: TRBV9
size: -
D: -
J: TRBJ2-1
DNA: TGTGCCAGCAGCGTAGGGCGGGGGCCGCACAATGAGCAGTTCTTC
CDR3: CASSVGRGPHNEQFF

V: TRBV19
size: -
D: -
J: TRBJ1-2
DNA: TGTGCCAGTAGTCCGCGGGGGGGTCGCGGCTACACCTTC
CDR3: CASSPRGGRGYTF

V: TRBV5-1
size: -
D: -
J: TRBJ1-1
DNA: TGCGCCAGCAGGCAAACAGAAACTGAAGCTTTCTTT
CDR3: CASRQTETEAFF

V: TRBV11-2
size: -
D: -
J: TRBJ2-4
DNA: TGTGCCAGCAGCGCAGCTGGCGGGATAGGAGTCAAAAACATTCAGTACTTC
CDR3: CASSAAGGIGVKNIQYF

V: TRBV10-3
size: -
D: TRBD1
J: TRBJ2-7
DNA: TGTGCCATCAGCGCCGGGACAGCCTACGAGCAGTACTTC
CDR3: CAISAGTAYEQYF

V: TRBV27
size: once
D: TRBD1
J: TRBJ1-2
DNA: TGTGCCAGCAGTCGGACAGGGCAGTATGGCTACACCTTC
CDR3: CASSRTGQYGYTF

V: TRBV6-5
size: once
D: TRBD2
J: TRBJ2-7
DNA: TGTGCCAGCAGTTCCCTCGGGGGAGCGGGGGCCTACGAGCAGTACTTC
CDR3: CASSSLGGAGAYEQYF

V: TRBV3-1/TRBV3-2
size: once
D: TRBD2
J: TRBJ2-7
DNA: TGTGCCAGCAGCCCGCGGGGGGGCCGGAACGAGCAGTACTTC
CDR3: CASSPRGGRNEQYF

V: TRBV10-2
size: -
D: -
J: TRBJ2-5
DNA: TGCGCCAGCAGTGACATACAGGGCCCTGGGGAGACCCAGTACTTC
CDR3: CASSDIQGPGETQYF

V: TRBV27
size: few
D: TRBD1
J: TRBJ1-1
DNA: TGTGCCAGCAGACCGACAGGGACCAACACTGAAGCTTTCTTT
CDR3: CASRPTGTNTEAFF

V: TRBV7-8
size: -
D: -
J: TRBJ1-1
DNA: TGTGCCAGCAGCCGAGGGTTCGATGAGACTGAAGCTTTCTTT
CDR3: CASSRGFDETEAFF